This entry concerns a single T cell receptor (beta chain). This CDR3 has 16 amino acids. V was pared by 1 base and J by 4 bases, with 7 bases of the junction left unmatched. The germline V gene encodes CDR1 MGHRA and CDR2 YSYEKL. The sample originates from a study of control samples from healthy donors and cancer patients. Libraries were prepared by immunoSEQ multiplex PCR; TCRdb keeps only in-frame clonotypes and omits some of them. This table holds some 76,000 clones, around 90% found once. The clonotype originates from a woman aged 50 to 60 with colorectal cancer. The V and J genes are TRBV4-1 and TRBJ2-4; 7 bases agree with TRBD1. Sequenced material: PBMCs. The CDR3 here is CASSQGRQGNKNIQYF. As DNA, the CDR3 is TGCGCCAGCAGCCAAGGGCGACAGGGTAATAAAAACATTCAGTACTTC.